This TCR beta chain appears in the sequencing data of a study of blood T cell repertoires in COVID-19. The overall study: Italy, Spain and the United States were the sources of the convalescent and acute COVID-19 samples. Nucleic acid was either cDNA or gDNA, and it came from T cells, B-cell-depleted T cells, or PBMCs.

Participant age was 18 to 89 years, and participants resided in about two dozen US areas. Which cohort a participant joined came from the clinical history participants gave. The V gene end was trimmed by 3 bases and the J gene end by 8 bases; junction bases not matched to a gene: 9. The germline V gene encodes CDR1 LNHDA and CDR2 SQIVND (reference sequence). The CDR3 runs 14 residues. The table came from immunoSEQ multiplex PCR; TCRdb's copy has only in-frame clones and leaves some out. The sample shows about 270,000 clones, about nine tenths of them seen only once. The sequence came from a middle-aged woman with acute COVID-19. The specimen sequenced was PBMCs or T cells enriched from blood (not recorded which). The V and J genes are TRBV19 and TRBJ2-7; TRBD1 aligns across 8 bases. The CDR3 DNA is TGTGCCAGTAGTATCGAGACAGGGGACGGACAGCAGTACTTC. Protein: CASSIETGDGQQYF.